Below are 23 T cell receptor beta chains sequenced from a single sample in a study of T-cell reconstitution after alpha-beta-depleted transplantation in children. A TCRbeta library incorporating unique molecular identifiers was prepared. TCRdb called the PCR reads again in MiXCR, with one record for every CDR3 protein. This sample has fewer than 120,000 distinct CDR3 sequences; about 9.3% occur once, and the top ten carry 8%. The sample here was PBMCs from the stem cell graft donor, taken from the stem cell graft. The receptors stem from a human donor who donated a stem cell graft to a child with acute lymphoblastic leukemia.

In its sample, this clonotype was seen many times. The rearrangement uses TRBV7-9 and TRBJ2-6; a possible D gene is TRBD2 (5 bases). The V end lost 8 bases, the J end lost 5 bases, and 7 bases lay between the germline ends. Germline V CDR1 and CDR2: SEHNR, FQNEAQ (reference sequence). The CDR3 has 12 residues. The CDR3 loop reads CASPGRANVLTF. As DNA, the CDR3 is TGTGCCAGCCCCGGGAGGGCCAACGTCCTGACTTTC. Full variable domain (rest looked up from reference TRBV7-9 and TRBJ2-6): DTGVSQNPRHKITKRGQNVTFRCDPISEHNRLYWYRQTLGQGPEFLTYFQNEAQLEKSRLLSDRFSAERPKGSFSTLEIQRTEQGDSAMYLCASPGRANVLTFGAGSRLTVL.

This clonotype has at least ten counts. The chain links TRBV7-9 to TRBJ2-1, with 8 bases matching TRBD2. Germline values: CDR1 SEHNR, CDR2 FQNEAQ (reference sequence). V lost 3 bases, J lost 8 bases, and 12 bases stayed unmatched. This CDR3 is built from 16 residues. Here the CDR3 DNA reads TGTGCCAGCAGCTTCTACGGGAGGGCGTTAGGCGATGAGCAGTTCTTC. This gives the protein CASSFYGRALGDEQFF.

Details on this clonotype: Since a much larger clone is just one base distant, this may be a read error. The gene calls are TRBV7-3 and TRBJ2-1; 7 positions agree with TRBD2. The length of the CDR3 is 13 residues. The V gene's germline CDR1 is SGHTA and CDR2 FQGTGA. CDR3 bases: TGTTCCAGCAGGCGTACGGGGGGCAATGAGCAGTTCTTC. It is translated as CSSRRTGGNEQFF.

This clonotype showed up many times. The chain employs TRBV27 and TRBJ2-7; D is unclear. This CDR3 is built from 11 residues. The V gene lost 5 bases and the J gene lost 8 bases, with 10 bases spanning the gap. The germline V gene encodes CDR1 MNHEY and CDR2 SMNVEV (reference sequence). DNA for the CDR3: TGTGCCAGCAGTCCTCAGTACCAGCAGTACTTC. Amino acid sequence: CASSPQYQQYF.

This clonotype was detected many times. In DNA form, the CDR3 reads TGCGCCAGCAGCGGACAGCTAATGAACACTGAAGCTTTCTTT. Its translation is CASSGQLMNTEAFF. The rearrangement joins TRBV5-1 to TRBJ1-1; a possible D gene is TRBD1 (6 bases). With 4 bases removed from V and 0 bases from J, the gap between germline ends came to 10 bases. CDR3 length: 14 amino acids. Per germline, CDR1 SGHRS and CDR2 YFSETQ.

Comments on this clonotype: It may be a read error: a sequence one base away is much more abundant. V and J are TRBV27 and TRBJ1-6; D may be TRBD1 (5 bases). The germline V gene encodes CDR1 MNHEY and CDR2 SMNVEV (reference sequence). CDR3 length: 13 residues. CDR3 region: CASRGLDNSHLHF. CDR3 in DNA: TGTGCCAGCAGGGGACTTGATAATTCACACCTCCACTTT.

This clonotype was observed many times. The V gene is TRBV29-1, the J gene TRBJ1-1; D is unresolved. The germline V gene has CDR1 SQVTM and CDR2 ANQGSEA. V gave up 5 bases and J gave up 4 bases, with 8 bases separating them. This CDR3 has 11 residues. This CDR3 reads CSVSVSTEAFF. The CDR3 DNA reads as TGCAGCGTTAGCGTGTCCACTGAAGCTTTCTTT.

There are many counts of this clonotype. The CDR3 nucleotides read TGTGCCAGCAGCTTAGGCCGATCCCTAGAGCAGTACTTC. Translation: CASSLGRSLEQYF. The chain has TRBV13 and TRBJ2-7, with D hard to call. V was shortened by 0 bases and J by 7 bases, with 10 bases between the two germline ends. Germline V gives CDR1 PRHDT, CDR2 FYEKMQ (reference sequence). The CDR3 length is 13 residues.

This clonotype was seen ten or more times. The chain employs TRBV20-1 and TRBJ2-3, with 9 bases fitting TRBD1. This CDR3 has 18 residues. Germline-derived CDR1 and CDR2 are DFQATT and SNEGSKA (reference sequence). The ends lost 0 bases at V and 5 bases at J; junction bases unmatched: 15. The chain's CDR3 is CSARDVSAGQGVGDTQYF. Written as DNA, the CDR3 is TGCAGTGCTAGAGATGTTTCGGCGGGACAGGGTGTAGGAGATACGCAGTATTTT.

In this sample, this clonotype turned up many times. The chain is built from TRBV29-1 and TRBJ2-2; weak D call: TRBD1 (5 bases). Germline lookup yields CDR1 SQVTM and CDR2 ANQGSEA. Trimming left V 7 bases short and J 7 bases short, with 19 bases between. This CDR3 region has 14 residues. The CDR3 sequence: CSAQRGWENGELFF. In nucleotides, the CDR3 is TGCAGCGCTCAAAGGGGTTGGGAAAACGGGGAGCTGTTTTTT.

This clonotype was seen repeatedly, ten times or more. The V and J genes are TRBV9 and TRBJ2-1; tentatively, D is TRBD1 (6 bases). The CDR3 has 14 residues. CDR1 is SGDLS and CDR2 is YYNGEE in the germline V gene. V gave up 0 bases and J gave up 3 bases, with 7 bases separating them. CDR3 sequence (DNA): TGTGCCAGCAGCGTAGGGACAGTCTACAATGAGCAGTTCTTC. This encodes CASSVGTVYNEQFF.

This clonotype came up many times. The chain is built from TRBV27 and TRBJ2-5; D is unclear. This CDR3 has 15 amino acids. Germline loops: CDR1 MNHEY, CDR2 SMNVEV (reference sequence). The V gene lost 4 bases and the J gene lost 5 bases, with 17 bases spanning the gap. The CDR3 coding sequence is TGTGCCAGCAGTTATCTGGCTAGGGTTCAGGAGACCCAGTACTTC. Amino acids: CASSYLARVQETQYF.

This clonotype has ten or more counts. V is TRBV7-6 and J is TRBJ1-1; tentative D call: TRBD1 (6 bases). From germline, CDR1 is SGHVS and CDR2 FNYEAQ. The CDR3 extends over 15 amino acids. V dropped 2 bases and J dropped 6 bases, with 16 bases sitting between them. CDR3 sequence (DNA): TGTGCCAGCAGCTTAACTAGGGACATATCGTCTGAAGCTTTCTTT. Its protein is CASSLTRDISSEAFF.

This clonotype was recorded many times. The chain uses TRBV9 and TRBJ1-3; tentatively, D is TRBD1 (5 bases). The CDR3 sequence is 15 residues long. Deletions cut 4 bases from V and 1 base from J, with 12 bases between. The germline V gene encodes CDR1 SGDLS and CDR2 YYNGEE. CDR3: CASSSGGSSGNTIYF. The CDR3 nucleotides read TGTGCCAGCAGCTCGGGGGGTTCATCTGGAAACACCATATATTTT.

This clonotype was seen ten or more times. For the CDR3, the DNA is TGTGCCAGCAGCCCCACAGGGGCGAATAATTCACCCCTCCACTTT. It yields the protein CASSPTGANNSPLHF. The V call is TRBV12-3 or TRBV12-4, the J call TRBJ1-6, with 7 bases aligning to TRBD1. The CDR3 runs 15 residues. Trimming removed 6 bases from V and 5 bases from J; junction bases left unmatched: 7.

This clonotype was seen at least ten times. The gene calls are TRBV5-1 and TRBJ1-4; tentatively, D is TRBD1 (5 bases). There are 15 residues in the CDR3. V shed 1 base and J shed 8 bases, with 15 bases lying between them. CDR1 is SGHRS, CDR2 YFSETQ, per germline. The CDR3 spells CASSLSAGPGEKLFF. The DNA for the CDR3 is TGCGCCAGCAGCTTGTCTGCAGGGCCCGGCGAAAAACTGTTTTTT.

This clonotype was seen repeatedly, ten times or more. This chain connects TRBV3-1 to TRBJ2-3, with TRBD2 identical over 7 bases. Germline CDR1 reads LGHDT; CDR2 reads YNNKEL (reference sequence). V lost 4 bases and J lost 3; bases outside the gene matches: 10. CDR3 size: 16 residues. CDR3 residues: CASSRFPPGGTDTQYF. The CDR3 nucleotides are TGTGCCAGCAGCCGCTTCCCCCCGGGAGGTACAGATACGCAGTATTTT.

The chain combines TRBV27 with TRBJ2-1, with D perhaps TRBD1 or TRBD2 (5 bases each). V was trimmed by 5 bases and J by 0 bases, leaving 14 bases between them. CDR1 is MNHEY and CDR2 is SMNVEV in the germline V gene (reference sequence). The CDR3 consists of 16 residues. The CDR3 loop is CASSAGYAGSYNEQFF. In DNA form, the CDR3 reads TGTGCCAGCAGTGCAGGGTATGCGGGCTCCTACAATGAGCAGTTCTTC.

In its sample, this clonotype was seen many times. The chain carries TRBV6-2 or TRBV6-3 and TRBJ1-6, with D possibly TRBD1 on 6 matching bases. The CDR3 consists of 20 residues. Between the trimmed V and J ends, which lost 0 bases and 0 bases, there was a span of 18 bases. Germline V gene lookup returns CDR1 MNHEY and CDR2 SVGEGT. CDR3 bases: TGTGCCAGCAGTTACTCGGTGGGGGGCCGGAGTAGCTCCTATAATTCACCCCTCCACTTT. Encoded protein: CASSYSVGGRSSSYNSPLHF.

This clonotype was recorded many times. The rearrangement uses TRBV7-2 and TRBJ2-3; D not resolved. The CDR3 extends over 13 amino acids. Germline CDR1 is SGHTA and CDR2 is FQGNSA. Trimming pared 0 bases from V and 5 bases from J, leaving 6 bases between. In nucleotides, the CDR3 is TGTGCCAGCAGCTTAGCGGCGCGAGATACGCAGTATTTT. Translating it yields CASSLAARDTQYF. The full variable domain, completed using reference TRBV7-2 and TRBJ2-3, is GAGVSQSPSNKVTEKGKDVELRCDPISGHTALYWYRQSLGQGLEFLIYFQGNSAPDKSGLPSDRFSAERTGGSVSTLTIQRTQQEDSAVYLCASSLAARDTQYFGPGTRLTVL.

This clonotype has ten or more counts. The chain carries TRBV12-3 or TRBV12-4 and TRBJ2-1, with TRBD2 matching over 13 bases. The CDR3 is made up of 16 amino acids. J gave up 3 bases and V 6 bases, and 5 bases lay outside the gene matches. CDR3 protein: CASSSGTSGNYNEQFF. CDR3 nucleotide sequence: TGTGCCAGCAGCTCGGGGACTAGCGGGAACTACAATGAGCAGTTCTTC.

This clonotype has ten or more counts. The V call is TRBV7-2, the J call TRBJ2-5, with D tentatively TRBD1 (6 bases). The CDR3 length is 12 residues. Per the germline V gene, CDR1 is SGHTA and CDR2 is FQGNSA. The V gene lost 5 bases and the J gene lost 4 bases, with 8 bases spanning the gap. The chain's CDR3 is CASSMDRETQYF. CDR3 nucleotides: TGTGCCAGCAGCATGGACAGAGAGACCCAGTACTTC. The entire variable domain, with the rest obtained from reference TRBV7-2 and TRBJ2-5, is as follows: GAGVSQSPSNKVTEKGKDVELRCDPISGHTALYWYRQSLGQGLEFLIYFQGNSAPDKSGLPSDRFSAERTGGSVSTLTIQRTQQEDSAVYLCASSMDRETQYFGPGTRLLVL.

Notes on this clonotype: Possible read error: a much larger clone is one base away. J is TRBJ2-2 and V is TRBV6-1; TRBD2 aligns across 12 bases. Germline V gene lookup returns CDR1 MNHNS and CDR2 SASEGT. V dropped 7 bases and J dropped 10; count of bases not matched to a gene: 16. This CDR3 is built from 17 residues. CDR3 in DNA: TGTGCCAGCACGACTAGCGGGAGCCGGGGGTGGATCGTGGAGCTGTTTTTT. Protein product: CASTTSGSRGWIVELFF.